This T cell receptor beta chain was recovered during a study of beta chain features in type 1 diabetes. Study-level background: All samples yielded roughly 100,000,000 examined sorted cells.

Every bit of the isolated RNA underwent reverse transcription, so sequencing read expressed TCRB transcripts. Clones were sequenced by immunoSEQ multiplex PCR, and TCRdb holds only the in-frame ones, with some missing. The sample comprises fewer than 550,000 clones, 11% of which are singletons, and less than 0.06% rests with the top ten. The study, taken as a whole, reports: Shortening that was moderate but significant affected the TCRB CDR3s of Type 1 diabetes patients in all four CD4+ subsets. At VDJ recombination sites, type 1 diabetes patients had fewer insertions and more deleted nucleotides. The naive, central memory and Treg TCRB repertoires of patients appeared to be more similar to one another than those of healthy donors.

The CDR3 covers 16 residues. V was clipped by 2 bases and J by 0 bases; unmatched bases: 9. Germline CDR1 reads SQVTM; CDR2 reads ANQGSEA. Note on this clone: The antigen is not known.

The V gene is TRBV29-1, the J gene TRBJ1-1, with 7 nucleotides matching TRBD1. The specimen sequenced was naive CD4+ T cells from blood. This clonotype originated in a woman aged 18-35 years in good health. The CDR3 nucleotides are TGCAGCGTTGAACCAAGGGGGCGGACCATGAACACTGAAGCTTTCTTT. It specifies CSVEPRGRTMNTEAFF. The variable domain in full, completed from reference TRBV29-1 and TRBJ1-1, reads SAVISQKPSRDICQRGTSLTIQCQVDSQVTMMFWYRQQPGQSLTLIATANQGSEATYESGFVIDKFPISRPNLTFSTLTVSNMSPEDSSIYLCSVEPRGRTMNTEAFFGQGTRLTVV.